The 22 T cell receptor beta chains presented below share a single source sample, sequenced in a study of blood T cell repertoires in COVID-19. The assay was immunoSEQ multiplex PCR, and TCRdb's table has in-frame clones only and misses some. Of roughly 150,000 clones listed, approximately 78% were seen once; the top ten hold about 15%. Sequenced: peripheral blood. These receptors were taken from a human donor with acute or convalescent COVID-19. The donor label of this sample is uncertain.

V gene TRBV2 combines with J gene TRBJ1-4, with D possibly TRBD1 on 5 matching bases. V lost 9 bases and J lost 8, with 16 bases in between. Germline V CDR1 and CDR2: SNHLY, FYNNEI. The CDR3 sequence is 13 residues long. The CDR3 nucleotides read TGTGCCAGTTTCAGGGAATATGGCGAAAAACTGTTTTTT. Translating it yields CASFREYGEKLFF.

This chain connects TRBV3-1 (or the pseudogene TRBV3-2) to TRBJ2-7; no firm D call. The germline V gene encodes CDR1 LGHDT and CDR2 YNNKEL (reference sequence). Trimming took off 1 base at V and 5 bases at J, with 9 bases between the two ends. This CDR3 contains 13 residues. The CDR3 here is CASSQAAGNEQYF. As DNA, the CDR3 is TGTGCCAGCAGCCAAGCGGCAGGCAACGAGCAGTACTTC.

The rearrangement uses TRBV29-1 and TRBJ2-2; D is possibly TRBD1 (6 bases). Deletions cut 5 bases from V and 3 bases from J, with 13 bases between. From germline, CDR1 is SQVTM and CDR2 ANQGSEA. This CDR3 has 14 amino acids. The CDR3 DNA reads as TGCAGCGTTCCGACAGGTCCTTACACCGGGGAGCTGTTTTTT. It translates to CSVPTGPYTGELFF.

This clone was counted a single time. The chain carries TRBV9 and TRBJ1-1, with D possibly matching TRBD1 (6 bases). In germline, CDR1 is SGDLS, CDR2 YYNGEE. Trimming shortened V by 0 bases and J by 4 bases, and 16 bases separated the two germline ends. The CDR3 contains 16 residues. The CDR3 DNA sequence: TGTGCCAGCAGCGTAGATGGGCGGGGGCGCGTCACTGAAGCTTTCTTT. Protein product: CASSVDGRGRVTEAFF.

The chain recombines TRBV4-1 with TRBJ1-2, with 9 positions matching TRBD1. The CDR3 has 15 amino acids. Germline V gene lookup returns CDR1 MGHRA and CDR2 YSYEKL. The ends lost 4 bases at V and 8 bases at J; junction bases unmatched: 11. CDR3 sequence: CASSPGQGLGRGYTF. CDR3 coding DNA: TGCGCCAGCAGCCCGGGACAGGGACTGGGAAGGGGCTACACCTTC.

The table lists this clone with a few counts. The same CDR3 is also encoded by other DNA sequences in this sample. V and J are TRBV7-2 and TRBJ1-1; D perhaps matches TRBD1 (6 bases). This CDR3 has 15 amino acids. V lost 2 bases and J lost 4, with 14 bases in between. The germline V gene encodes CDR1 SGHTA and CDR2 FQGNSA. The CDR3 coding sequence is TGTGCCAGCAGCTTACGGCAGGGGACGGGCACTGAAGCTTTCTTT. Translating gives CASSLRQGTGTEAFF.

The rearrangement uses TRBV14 and TRBJ2-7, with no clear D. V lost 2 bases and J 2 bases, leaving 7 bases between the germline ends. This CDR3 spans 13 amino acids. From germline, CDR1 is SGHDN and CDR2 FVKESK. CDR3 nucleotide sequence: TGTGCCAGCAGCCAATCAGTTACCTACGAGCAGTACTTC. As protein: CASSQSVTYEQYF.

This chain links TRBV7-9 with TRBJ2-3, with TRBD1 matching over 8 bases. CDR1 is SEHNR, CDR2 FQNEAQ, per germline (reference sequence). The ends lost 5 bases at V and 5 bases at J; junction bases unmatched: 12. The CDR3 sequence is 16 residues long. CDR3 loop: CASSTQTPTGVDTQYF. CDR3 bases: TGTGCCAGCAGCACCCAAACTCCGACAGGGGTAGATACGCAGTATTTT. Based on the CDR3 plus reference TRBV7-9 and TRBJ2-3, the full variable domain is DTGVSQNPRHKITKRGQNVTFRCDPISEHNRLYWYRQTLGQGPEFLTYFQNEAQLEKSRLLSDRFSAERPKGSFSTLEIQRTEQGDSAMYLCASSTQTPTGVDTQYFGPGTRLTVL.

This chain connects TRBV4-1 to TRBJ1-5, with D uncertain. Germline V gene sequence: CDR1 MGHRA, CDR2 YSYEKL. There are 17 residues in the CDR3. With 2 bases removed from V and 4 bases from J, the gap between germline ends came to 18 bases. The CDR3 nucleotides are TGCGCCAGCAGCCAATGGGAAGGAGGCTTACTAAATCAGCCCCAGCATTTT. The encoded protein is CASSQWEGGLLNQPQHF.

This chain connects TRBV5-1 to TRBJ2-7; D gene unclear. The CDR3 is made up of 14 amino acids. V was cut by 4 bases and J by 1 base, with 12 bases left in between. The V gene's germline CDR1 is SGHRS and CDR2 YFSETQ. CDR3 loop: CASSPFSSSYEQYF. Written as DNA, the CDR3 is TGCGCCAGCAGCCCGTTTAGTAGTTCCTACGAGCAGTACTTC.

This chain joins TRBV6-2 or TRBV6-3 and TRBJ1-1; 7 bases agree with TRBD1. V dropped 6 bases and J dropped 1; count of bases not matched to a gene: 5. The CDR3 runs to 14 residues. The V gene's germline CDR1 is MNHEY and CDR2 SVGEGT. The CDR3 spells CASSKQGSNTEAFF. In DNA form, the CDR3 reads TGTGCCAGCAGCAAACAGGGGTCGAACACTGAAGCTTTCTTT.

V and J are TRBV19 and TRBJ1-5; the match to TRBD1 covers 9 bases. After removal of 3 bases from V and 1 base from J, the junction contained 16 bases not matched to a gene. CDR3 length: 20 amino acids. Germline CDR1 reads LNHDA; CDR2 reads SQIVND (reference sequence). The CDR3 DNA sequence: TGTGCCAGTAGTATTGGTCCGGGACAGGGTGGCCTATTGAGCAATCAGCCCCAGCATTTT. As protein: CASSIGPGQGGLLSNQPQHF. Drawing the rest from reference TRBV19 and TRBJ1-5, the complete variable domain is DGGITQSPKYLFRKEGQNVTLSCEQNLNHDAMYWYRQDPGQGLRLIYYSQIVNDFQKGDIAEGYSVSREKKESFPLTVTSAQKNPTAFYLCASSIGPGQGGLLSNQPQHFGDGTRLSIL.

The chain joins TRBV30 to TRBJ2-4; D perhaps matches TRBD2 (7 bases). The V and J ends lost 0 bases and 1 base respectively, with 16 bases between them. Germline CDR1 GTSNPN, CDR2 SVGIG (reference sequence). The CDR3 has 17 amino acids. CDR3 protein: CAWSVGGAGLAKNIQYF. Written as DNA, the CDR3 is TGTGCCTGGAGTGTAGGGGGGGCAGGGTTGGCCAAAAACATTCAGTACTTC.

The rearrangement uses TRBV10-2 and TRBJ2-7; 12 positions match TRBD1. Germline trimming cut 8 bases from V and 4 bases from J; bases unmatched to any gene: 3. This CDR3 spans 13 amino acids. CDR1 and CDR2 from the germline V gene are WSHSY and SAAADI. The CDR3 nucleotides are TGCGCCAGCGGGGACAGGGGGCCATACGAGCAGTACTTC. It is translated as CASGDRGPYEQYF.

A few counts support this clone. The rearrangement uses TRBV7-9 and TRBJ1-6; TRBD1 agrees at 10 bases. The CDR3 is 15 residues long. Germline lookup yields CDR1 SEHNR and CDR2 FQNEAQ (reference sequence). The junction had 1 base not matched to a gene; V was cut back by 5 bases and J by 3 bases. For the CDR3, the DNA is TGTGCCAGCAGCCGGACAGGGGGCTATAATTCACCCCTCCACTTT. Translation gives CASSRTGGYNSPLHF.

The chain carries TRBV27 and TRBJ2-7, with D possibly matching TRBD2 (5 bases). The ends were cut back, 0 bases at V and 4 bases at J, with 13 bases in the middle. The CDR3 contains 15 residues. Germline V gene sequence: CDR1 MNHEY, CDR2 SMNVEV (reference sequence). CDR3 sequence (DNA): TGTGCCAGCAGTTTATCGTTCGCTAGCCGGTACGAGCAGTACTTC. Translation gives CASSLSFASRYEQYF.

V is TRBV5-8 and J is TRBJ1-4; D is unresolved. Trimming took 1 base from V and 4 from J, leaving 8 bases between them. The germline V gene has CDR1 SGHTS and CDR2 YDEGEE. This CDR3 is built from 14 residues. The CDR3 loop is CASSLSVNNEKLFF. In DNA form, the CDR3 reads TGTGCCAGCAGCTTGTCTGTTAATAATGAAAAACTGTTTTTT.

The V and J genes are TRBV5-6 and TRBJ2-5, with D maybe TRBD2 (6 bases). Trimming took 4 bases from V and 5 from J, leaving 18 bases between them. The CDR3 spans 15 residues. The germline V gene has CDR1 SGHDT and CDR2 YYEEEE. The CDR3 region has the DNA TGTGCCAGCAGCCTACCACCTAGCGTTGGCGAGACCCAGTACTTC. Protein product: CASSLPPSVGETQYF.

This chain links TRBV7-9 with TRBJ1-3, with a possible D match to TRBD1 (6 bases). V was cut by 5 bases and J by 2 bases, with 13 bases left in between. The CDR3 loop spans 15 amino acids. Germline CDR1 SEHNR, CDR2 FQNEAQ (reference sequence). The CDR3 DNA is TGTGCCAGCAGCCCCGGACAGACCACTGGAAACACCATATATTTT. Protein product: CASSPGQTTGNTIYF.

The rearrangement uses TRBV30 and TRBJ2-3, with 7 nucleotides matching TRBD2. V lost 0 bases and J lost 1; bases outside the gene matches: 4. The CDR3 is 15 amino acids. Germline CDR1 is GTSNPN and CDR2 is SVGIG (reference sequence). In nucleotides, the CDR3 is TGTGCCTGGAGTGTACAAAGCGGGGGCACAGATACGCAGTATTTT. It codes for CAWSVQSGGTDTQYF.

The rearrangement joins TRBV10-2 to TRBJ2-6; possible D gene TRBD2, 6 bases. Germline lookup yields CDR1 WSHSY and CDR2 SAAADI. This CDR3 comprises 16 residues. V was cut by 3 bases and J by 0 bases, with 9 bases left in between. The CDR3 here is CASSDGGISGANVLTF. CDR3 nucleotides: TGCGCCAGCAGTGATGGGGGGATCTCTGGGGCCAACGTCCTGACTTTC.

The chain carries TRBV5-4 and TRBJ2-1, with 7 bases that match TRBD1. Germline-derived CDR1 and CDR2 are SGHNT and YYREEE (reference sequence). Trimming cost V 4 bases and J 3 bases; bases outside gene matches: 7. This CDR3 spans 15 amino acids. As DNA, the CDR3 is TGTGCCAGCAGCGCCGACAGGGCTATCTACAATGAGCAGTTCTTC. This codes for CASSADRAIYNEQFF. Looking up the rest from reference TRBV5-4 and TRBJ2-1 gives the full variable domain: ETGVTQSPTHLIKTRGQQVTLRCSSQSGHNTVSWYQQALGQGPQFIFQYYREEENGRGNFPPRFSGLQFPNYSSELNVNALELDDSALYLCASSADRAIYNEQFFGPGTRLTVL.